This T cell receptor beta chain is from a study of blood T cell repertoires in COVID-19. This clone was observed a few times. Trimming stripped 2 bases from V and 0 bases from J, with 8 bases between. Looked up from germline, CDR1 is SEHNR and CDR2 is FQNEAQ (reference sequence). The CDR3 is 15 amino acids. The data were produced by immunoSEQ multiplex PCR, yet TCRdb's version contains in-frame clones alone and is incomplete. The sample records about 370,000 clones, about 87% being singletons. The chain links TRBV7-9 to TRBJ2-1; TRBD2 is a possible D gene (6 bases). The origin of this receptor is a woman younger than 45 with COVID-19, enrolled during active disease. Sequencing used peripheral blood. Here the CDR3 reads CASSLRGSSYNEQFF. The CDR3 DNA reads TGTGCCAGCAGCTTACGGGGGAGCTCCTACAATGAGCAGTTCTTC.